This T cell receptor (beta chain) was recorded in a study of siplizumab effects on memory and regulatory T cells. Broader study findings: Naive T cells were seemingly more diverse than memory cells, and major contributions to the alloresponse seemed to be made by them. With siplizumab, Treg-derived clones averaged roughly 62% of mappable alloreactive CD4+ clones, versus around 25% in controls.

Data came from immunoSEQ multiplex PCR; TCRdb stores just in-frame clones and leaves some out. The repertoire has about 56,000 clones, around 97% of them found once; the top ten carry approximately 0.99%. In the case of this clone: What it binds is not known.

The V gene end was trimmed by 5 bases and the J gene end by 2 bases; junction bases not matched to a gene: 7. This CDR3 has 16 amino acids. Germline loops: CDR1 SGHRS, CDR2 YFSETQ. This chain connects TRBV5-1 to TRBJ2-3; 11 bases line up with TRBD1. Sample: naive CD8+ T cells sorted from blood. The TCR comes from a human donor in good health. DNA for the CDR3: TGCGCCAGCAGAACTGGGACAGGGGGGCCCACAGATACGCAGTATTTT. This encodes CASRTGTGGPTDTQYF.